The 4 T cell receptor beta chains given below trace back to one sample, sequenced in a study of blood T cells in healthy people across ages. For the second PCR, which ran for 7 to 11 cycles, a sample-barcoded 5' primer and a J-beta primer mix were used. TCRdb re-analysed the 5' RACE reads in MiXCR, keeping a single row per CDR3 protein. The data contain about 930,000 distinct CDR3 sequences, roughly 28% of them singletons. This same sample was also part of a study on T cells of mothers and their children.

The specimen was blood. The receptor set was obtained from a woman aged 40-49 years in good health.

This clonotype was found many times. This chain joins TRBV6-6 and TRBJ1-2; D is unresolved. The V gene's germline CDR1 is MNHNY and CDR2 SVGAGI (reference sequence). V dropped 8 bases and J dropped 4 bases, with 11 bases sitting between them. This CDR3 comprises 12 residues. CDR3 DNA: TGTGCCAGCGAGGCGGATGGCTATGGCTACACCTTC. Protein: CASEADGYGYTF.

The chain employs TRBV28 and TRBJ2-3; D gene unclear. The germline V gene encodes CDR1 MDHEN and CDR2 SYDVKM. Deletions cut 5 bases from V and 2 bases from J, with 17 bases between. This CDR3 spans 16 amino acids. The CDR3: CASSPVSGRFTDTQYF. For the CDR3, the DNA is TGTGCCAGCAGTCCCGTCAGTGGGCGCTTCACAGATACGCAGTATTTT.

The chain joins TRBV12-3 or TRBV12-4 to TRBJ2-7; D gene unclear. V was cut by 7 bases and J by 3 bases, with 10 bases left in between. The CDR3 is 12 residues long. The CDR3 loop reads CASTRTRYEQYF. DNA of the CDR3: TGTGCCAGCACCAGGACCCGCTACGAGCAGTACTTC.

The chain carries TRBV28 and TRBJ2-5, with 10 bases that match TRBD2. The CDR3 loop spans 15 amino acids. Germline V gives CDR1 MDHEN, CDR2 SYDVKM. V lost 4 bases, J lost 5 bases, and 7 bases stayed unmatched. DNA of the CDR3: TGTGCCAGCAGTTCCAGAGCGGGGGGGTCGGAGACCCAGTACTTC. It specifies CASSSRAGGSETQYF.